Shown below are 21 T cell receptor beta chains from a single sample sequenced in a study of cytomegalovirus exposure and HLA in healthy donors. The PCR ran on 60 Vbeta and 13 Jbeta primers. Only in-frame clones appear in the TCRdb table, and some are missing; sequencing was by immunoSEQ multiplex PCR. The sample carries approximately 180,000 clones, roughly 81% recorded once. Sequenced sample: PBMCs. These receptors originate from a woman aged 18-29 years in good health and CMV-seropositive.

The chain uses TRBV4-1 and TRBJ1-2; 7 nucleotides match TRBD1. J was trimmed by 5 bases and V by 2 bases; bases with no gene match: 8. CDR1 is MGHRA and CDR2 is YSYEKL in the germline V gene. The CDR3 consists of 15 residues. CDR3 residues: CASSQNTGTEYGYTF. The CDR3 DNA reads TGCGCCAGCAGCCAAAATACCGGGACAGAATATGGCTACACCTTC.

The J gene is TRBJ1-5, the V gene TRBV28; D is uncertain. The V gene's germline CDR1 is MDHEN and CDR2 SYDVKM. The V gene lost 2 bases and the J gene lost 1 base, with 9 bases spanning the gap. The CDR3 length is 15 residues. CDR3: CASSLIAGSNQPQHF. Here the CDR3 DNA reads TGTGCCAGCAGTTTAATCGCGGGGAGCAATCAGCCCCAGCATTTT.

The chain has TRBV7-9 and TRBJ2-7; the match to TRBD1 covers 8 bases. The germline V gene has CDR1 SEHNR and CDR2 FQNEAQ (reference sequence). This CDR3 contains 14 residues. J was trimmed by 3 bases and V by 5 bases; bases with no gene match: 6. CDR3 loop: CASSPDRVGYEQYF. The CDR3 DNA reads TGTGCCAGCAGCCCGGACAGGGTCGGCTACGAGCAGTACTTC.

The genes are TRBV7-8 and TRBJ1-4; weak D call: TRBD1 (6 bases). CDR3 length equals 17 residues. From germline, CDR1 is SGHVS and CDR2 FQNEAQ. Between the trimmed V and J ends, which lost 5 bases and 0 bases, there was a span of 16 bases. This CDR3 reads CASSLHRTAPTNEKLFF. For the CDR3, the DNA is TGTGCCAGCAGCCTTCATCGGACAGCCCCAACTAATGAAAAACTGTTTTTT.

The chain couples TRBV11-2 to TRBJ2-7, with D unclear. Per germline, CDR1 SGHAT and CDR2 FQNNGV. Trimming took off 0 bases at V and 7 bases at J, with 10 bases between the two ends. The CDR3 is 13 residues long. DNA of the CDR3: TGTGCCAGCAGCTTAGAGCGCCAAGTGGAGCAGTACTTC. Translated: CASSLERQVEQYF. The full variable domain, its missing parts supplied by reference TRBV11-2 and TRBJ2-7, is EAGVAQSPRYKIIEKRQSVAFWCNPISGHATLYWYQQILGQGPKLLIQFQNNGVVDDSQLPKDRFSAERLKGVDSTLKIQPAKLEDSAVYLCASSLERQVEQYFGPGTRLTVT.

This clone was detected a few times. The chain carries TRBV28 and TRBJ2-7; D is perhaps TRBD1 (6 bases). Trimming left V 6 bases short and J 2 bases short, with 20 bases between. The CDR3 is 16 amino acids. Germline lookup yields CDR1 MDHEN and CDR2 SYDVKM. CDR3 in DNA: TGTGCCAGCAGCCCACGGGTGGGGGCCGAAGCCTACGAGCAGTACTTC. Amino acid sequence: CASSPRVGAEAYEQYF.

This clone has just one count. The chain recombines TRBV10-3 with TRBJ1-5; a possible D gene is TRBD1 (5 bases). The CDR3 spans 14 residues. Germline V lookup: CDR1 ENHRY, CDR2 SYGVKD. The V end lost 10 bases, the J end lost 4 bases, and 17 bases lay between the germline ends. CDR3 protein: CATDIGGGNQPQHF. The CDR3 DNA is TGTGCCACCGACATAGGTGGGGGGAATCAGCCCCAGCATTTT.

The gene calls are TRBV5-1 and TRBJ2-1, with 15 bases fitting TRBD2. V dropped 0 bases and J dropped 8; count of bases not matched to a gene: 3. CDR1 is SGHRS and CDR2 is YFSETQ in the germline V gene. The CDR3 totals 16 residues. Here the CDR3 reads CASSLGTSGGADEQFF. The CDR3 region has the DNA TGCGCCAGCAGCTTGGGGACTAGCGGGGGGGCGGATGAGCAGTTCTTC.

For the CDR3, the DNA is TGTGCCAGCAGTTCCCATCGTAGGGGCGCATTTAACTATGGCTACACCTTC. It translates to CASSSHRRGAFNYGYTF. This chain uses TRBV27 with TRBJ1-2, with D tentatively TRBD1 (5 bases). Germline lookup yields CDR1 MNHEY and CDR2 SMNVEV (reference sequence). This CDR3 comprises 17 residues. V was trimmed by 4 bases and J by 1 base, leaving 19 bases between them.

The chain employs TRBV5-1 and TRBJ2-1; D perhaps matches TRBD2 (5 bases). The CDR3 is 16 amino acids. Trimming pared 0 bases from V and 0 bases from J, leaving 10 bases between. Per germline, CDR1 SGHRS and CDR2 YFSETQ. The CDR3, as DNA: TGCGCCAGCAGCTTGGACGGGGTTAACTCCTACAATGAGCAGTTCTTC. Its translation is CASSLDGVNSYNEQFF.

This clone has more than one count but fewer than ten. CDR3 in amino acids: CASSGDLGAAQETQYF. The CDR3, as DNA: TGCGCCAGCAGTGGGGATTTGGGAGCAGCCCAAGAGACCCAGTACTTC. The V call is TRBV10-1, the J call TRBJ2-5; the D gene is possibly TRBD2 (5 bases). Per the germline V gene, CDR1 is WNHNN and CDR2 is SYGVQD (reference sequence). There are 16 residues in the CDR3. V lost 4 bases and J lost 1, with 16 bases in between.

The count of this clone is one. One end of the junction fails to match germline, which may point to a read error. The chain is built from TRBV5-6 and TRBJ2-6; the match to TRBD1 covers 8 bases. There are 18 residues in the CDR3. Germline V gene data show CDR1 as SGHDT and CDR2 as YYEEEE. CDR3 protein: CASSGEDREDLWANGLTF. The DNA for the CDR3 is TGTGCCAGCAGCGGGGAGGACAGGGAAGATCTCTGGGCCAACGGCCTGACTTTC. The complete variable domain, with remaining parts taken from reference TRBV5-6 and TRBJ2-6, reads DAGVTQSPTHLIKTRGQQVTLRCSPKSGHDTVSWYQQALGQGPQFIFQYYEEEERQRGNFPDRFSGHQFPNYSSELNVNALLLGDSALYLCASSGEDREDLWANGLTFGAGSRLTVL.

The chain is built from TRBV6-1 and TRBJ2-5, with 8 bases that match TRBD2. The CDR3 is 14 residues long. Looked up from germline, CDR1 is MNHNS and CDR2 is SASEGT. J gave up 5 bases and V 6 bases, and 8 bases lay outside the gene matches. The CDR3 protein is CASRGTSGWETQYF. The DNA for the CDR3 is TGTGCCAGCAGAGGGACTAGTGGGTGGGAGACCCAGTACTTC.

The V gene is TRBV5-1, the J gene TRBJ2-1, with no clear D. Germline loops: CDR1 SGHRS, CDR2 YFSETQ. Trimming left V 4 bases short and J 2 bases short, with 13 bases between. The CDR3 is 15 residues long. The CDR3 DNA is TGCGCCAGCAGCCTGACATGGCACCCCTACAATGAGCAGTTCTTC. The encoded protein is CASSLTWHPYNEQFF.

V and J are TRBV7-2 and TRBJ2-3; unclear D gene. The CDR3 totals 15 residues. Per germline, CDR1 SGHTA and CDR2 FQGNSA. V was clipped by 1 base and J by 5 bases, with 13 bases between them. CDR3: CASSLVHSPQDTQYF. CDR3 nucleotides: TGTGCCAGCAGCTTAGTTCACTCACCCCAAGATACGCAGTATTTT.

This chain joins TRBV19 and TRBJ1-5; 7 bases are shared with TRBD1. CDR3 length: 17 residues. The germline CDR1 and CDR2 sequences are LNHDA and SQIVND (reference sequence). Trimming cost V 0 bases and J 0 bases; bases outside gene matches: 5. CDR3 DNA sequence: TGTGCCAGTAGTATAGATCTGGACAGGCCTAGCAATCAGCCCCAGCATTTT. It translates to CASSIDLDRPSNQPQHF. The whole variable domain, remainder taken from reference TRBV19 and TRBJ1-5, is DGGITQSPKYLFRKEGQNVTLSCEQNLNHDAMYWYRQDPGQGLRLIYYSQIVNDFQKGDIAEGYSVSREKKESFPLTVTSAQKNPTAFYLCASSIDLDRPSNQPQHFGDGTRLSIL.

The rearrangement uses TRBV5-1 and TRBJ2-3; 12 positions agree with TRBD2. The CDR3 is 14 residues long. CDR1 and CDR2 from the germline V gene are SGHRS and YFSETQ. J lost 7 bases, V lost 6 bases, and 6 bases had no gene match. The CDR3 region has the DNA TGCGCCAGCACGCTAGCGGGGGGGCTAAATACGCAGTATTTT. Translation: CASTLAGGLNTQYF.

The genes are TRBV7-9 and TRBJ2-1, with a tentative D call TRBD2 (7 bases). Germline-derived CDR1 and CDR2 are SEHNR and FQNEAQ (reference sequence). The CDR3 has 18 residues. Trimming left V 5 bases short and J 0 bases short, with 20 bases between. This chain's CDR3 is CASSRSGGPLRSYNEQFF. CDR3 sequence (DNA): TGTGCCAGCAGCCGCTCGGGGGGCCCGCTCCGCTCCTACAATGAGCAGTTCTTC.

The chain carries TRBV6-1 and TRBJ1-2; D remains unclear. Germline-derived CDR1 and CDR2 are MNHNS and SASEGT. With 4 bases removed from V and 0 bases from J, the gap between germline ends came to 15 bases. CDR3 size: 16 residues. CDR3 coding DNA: TGTGCCAGCAGTGGCATCAGGCCCGCTGCTAACTATGGCTACACCTTC. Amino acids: CASSGIRPAANYGYTF.

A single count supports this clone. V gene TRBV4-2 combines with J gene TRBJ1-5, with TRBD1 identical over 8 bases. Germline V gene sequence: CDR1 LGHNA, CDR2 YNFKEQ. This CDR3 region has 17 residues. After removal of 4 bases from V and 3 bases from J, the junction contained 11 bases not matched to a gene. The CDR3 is CASSRSRGPESNQPQHF. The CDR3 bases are TGTGCCAGCAGCCGAAGCAGGGGGCCGGAGTCCAATCAGCCCCAGCATTTT.

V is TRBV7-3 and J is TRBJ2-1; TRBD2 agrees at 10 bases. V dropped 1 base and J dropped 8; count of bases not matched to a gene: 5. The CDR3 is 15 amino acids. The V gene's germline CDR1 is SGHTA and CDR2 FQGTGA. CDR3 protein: CASSLSGTSVDEQFF. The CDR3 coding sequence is TGTGCCAGCAGCTTAAGTGGGACTAGCGTCGATGAGCAGTTCTTC.